The sequence of this T cell receptor beta chain was determined in a study of neurological immune-mediated disorders. Study results and limitations: Any association between clinical or MRI features and the multiple sclerosis repertoire cluster was absent.

This clonotype was counted ten times or more. Antigen unknown. Germline values: CDR1 SGHRS, CDR2 YFSETQ. V lost 4 bases and J 8 bases, leaving 27 bases between the germline ends. CDR3 length equals 17 residues. TCRdb reprocessed the 5' RACE reads via MiXCR and lists one record per CDR3 protein. The sample shows tens of thousands of distinct CDR3 sequences, 3% to 4.5% of them seen only once. This clonotype originated in a woman aged 40 to 50 with multiple sclerosis. The V call is TRBV5-1, the J call TRBJ1-1; the D gene is possibly TRBD1 (6 bases). The specimen sequenced was CD4+ T cells from blood. CDR3 in amino acids: CASSGAQGEGRAKEAFF. The CDR3 DNA follows: TGCGCCAGCAGCGGGGCACAGGGTGAAGGGCGGGCAAAAGAAGCTTTCTTT.